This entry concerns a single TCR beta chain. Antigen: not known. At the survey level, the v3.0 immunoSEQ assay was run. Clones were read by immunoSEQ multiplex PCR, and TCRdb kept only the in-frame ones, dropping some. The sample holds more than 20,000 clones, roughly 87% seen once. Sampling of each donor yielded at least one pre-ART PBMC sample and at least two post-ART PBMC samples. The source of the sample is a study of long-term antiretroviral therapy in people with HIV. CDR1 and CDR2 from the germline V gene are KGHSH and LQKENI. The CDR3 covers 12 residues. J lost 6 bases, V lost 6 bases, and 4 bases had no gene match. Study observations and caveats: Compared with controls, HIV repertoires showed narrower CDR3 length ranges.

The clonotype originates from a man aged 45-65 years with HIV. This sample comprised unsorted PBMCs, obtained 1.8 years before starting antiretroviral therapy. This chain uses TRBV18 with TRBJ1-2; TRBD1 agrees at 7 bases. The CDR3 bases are TGTGCCAGCTCTCCAACAGGGGATGGCTACACCTTC. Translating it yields CASSPTGDGYTF.